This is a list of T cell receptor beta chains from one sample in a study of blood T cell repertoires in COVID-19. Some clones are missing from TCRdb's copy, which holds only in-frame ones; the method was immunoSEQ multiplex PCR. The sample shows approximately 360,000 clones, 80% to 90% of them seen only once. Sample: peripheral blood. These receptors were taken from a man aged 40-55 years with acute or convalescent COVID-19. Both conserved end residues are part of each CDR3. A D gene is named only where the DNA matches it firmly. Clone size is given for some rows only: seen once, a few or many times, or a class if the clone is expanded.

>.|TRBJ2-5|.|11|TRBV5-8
CASSYRETQYF
TGTGCCAGCAGCTATCGGGAGACCCAGTACTTC
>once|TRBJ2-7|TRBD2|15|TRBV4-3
CASSQVAGGSYEQYF
TGCGCCAGCAGCCAAGTTGCGGGGGGCTCCTACGAGCAGTACTTC
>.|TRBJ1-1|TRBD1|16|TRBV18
CASSPPGTVTNTEAFF
TGTGCCAGCTCACCACCCGGGACAGTGACTAACACTGAAGCTTTCTTT
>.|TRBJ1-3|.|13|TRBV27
CASRSFSGNTIYF
TGTGCCAGCAGATCCTTTTCTGGAAACACCATATATTTT
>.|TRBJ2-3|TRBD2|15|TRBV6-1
CASSETGGITDTQYF
TGTGCCAGCAGTGAAACGGGAGGGATCACAGATACGCAGTATTTT
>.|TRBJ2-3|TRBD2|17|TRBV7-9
CASSFSGRTPPADTQYF
TGTGCCAGCAGCTTTAGCGGGAGAACCCCCCCGGCAGATACGCAGTATTTT
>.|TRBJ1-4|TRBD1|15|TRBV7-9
CASSFGGTGYEKLFF
TGTGCCAGCAGCTTTGGCGGGACAGGGTACGAAAAACTGTTTTTT
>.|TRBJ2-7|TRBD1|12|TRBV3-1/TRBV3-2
CASSPGGYEQYF
TGTGCCAGCAGCCCAGGGGGCTACGAGCAGTACTTC
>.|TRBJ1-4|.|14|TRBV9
CASSRSGVSEKLFF
TGTGCCAGTAGCAGGTCAGGGGTTAGTGAAAAACTGTTTTTT
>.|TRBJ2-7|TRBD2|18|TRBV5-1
CASSSRTSGGSFSYEQYF
TGCGCCAGCAGCAGCCGGACTAGCGGGGGGTCCTTCTCCTACGAGCAGTACTTC
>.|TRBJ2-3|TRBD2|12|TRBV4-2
CASSPGGGTQYF
TGTGCCAGCAGCCCGGGGGGGGGTACGCAGTATTTT
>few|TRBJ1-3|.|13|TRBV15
CATSRGSGNTIYF
TGTGCCACCAGTCGGGGGTCTGGAAACACCATATATTTT
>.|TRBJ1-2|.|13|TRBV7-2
CASSAQQVHGYTF
TGTGCCAGCAGCGCTCAACAGGTTCATGGCTACACCTTC
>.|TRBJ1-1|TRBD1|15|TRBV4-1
CASSPTQDRATEAFF
TGCGCCAGCAGCCCAACTCAGGACAGGGCCACTGAAGCTTTCTTT
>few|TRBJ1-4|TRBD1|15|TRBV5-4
CASSLGGQGFGKLFF
TGTGCCAGCAGCTTGGGGGGACAGGGATTCGGAAAACTGTTTTTT
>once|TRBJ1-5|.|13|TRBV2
CASGGGVGQPQHF
TGTGCCAGCGGGGGAGGGGTAGGTCAGCCCCAGCATTTT
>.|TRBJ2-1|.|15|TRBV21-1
CASINDLNEDNEQFF
TGTGCCAGCATCAATGACTTAAATGAGGACAATGAGCAGTTCTTC
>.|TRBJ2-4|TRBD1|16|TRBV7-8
CASSTRQGLAKNIQYF
TGTGCCAGCAGCACGAGACAGGGGTTGGCCAAAAACATTCAGTACTTC
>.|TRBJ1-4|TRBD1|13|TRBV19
CASSARQGEKLFF
TGTGCCAGTAGTGCCCGACAGGGGGAAAAACTGTTTTTT
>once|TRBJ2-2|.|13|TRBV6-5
CASSYFPGGELFF
TGTGCCAGCAGTTACTTTCCGGGCGGGGAGCTGTTTTTT
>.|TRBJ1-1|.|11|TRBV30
CACHRTGQAFF
TGTGCCTGTCATCGAACAGGGCAAGCTTTCTTT
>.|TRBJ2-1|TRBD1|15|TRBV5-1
CASTVSGTANNEQFF
TGCGCCAGCACCGTATCCGGGACAGCGAACAATGAGCAGTTCTTC
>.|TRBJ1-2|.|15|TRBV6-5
CASRADGTPWVGYTF
TGTGCCAGCAGGGCGGACGGGACACCTTGGGTTGGCTACACCTTC
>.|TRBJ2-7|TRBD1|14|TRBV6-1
CASSERQGASEQYF
TGTGCCAGCAGTGAAAGACAGGGGGCGAGCGAGCAGTACTTC
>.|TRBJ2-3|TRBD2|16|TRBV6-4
CASSDSSGSYTDTQYF
TGTGCCAGCAGTGACTCTAGCGGGAGCTACACAGATACGCAGTATTTT
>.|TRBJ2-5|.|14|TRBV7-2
CASRELLAQETQYF
TGTGCCAGCAGGGAGCTTTTAGCCCAAGAGACCCAGTACTTC
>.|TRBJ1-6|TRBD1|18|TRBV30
CAWRRTGTLSSYNSPLHF
TGTGCCTGGCGTAGGACAGGGACGCTAAGCTCCTATAATTCACCCCTCCACTTT
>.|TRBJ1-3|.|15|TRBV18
CASSPGESSGNTIYF
TGTGCCAGCTCACCCGGGGAGAGCTCTGGAAACACCATATATTTT
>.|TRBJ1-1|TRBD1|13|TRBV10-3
CAISEGQGPEAFF
TGTGCCATCAGTGAGGGACAGGGGCCTGAAGCTTTCTTT
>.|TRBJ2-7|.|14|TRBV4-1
CASSKDSLSYEQYF
TGCGCCAGCAGCAAGGACAGCCTCTCCTACGAGCAGTACTTC
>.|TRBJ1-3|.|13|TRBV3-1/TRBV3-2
CASSETAGNTIYF
TGTGCCAGCAGCGAAACAGCTGGAAACACCATATATTTT
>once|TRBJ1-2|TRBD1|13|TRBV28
CASTLRTGSGYTF
TGTGCCAGCACCCTACGGACAGGGTCCGGCTACACCTTC
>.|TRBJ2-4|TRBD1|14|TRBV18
CASSPDRAANIQYF
TGTGCCAGCTCACCGGACAGGGCGGCAAACATTCAGTACTTC
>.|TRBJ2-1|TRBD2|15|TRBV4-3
CASSQVGGVYNEQFF
TGCGCCAGCAGCCAAGTGGGGGGGGTTTACAATGAGCAGTTCTTC
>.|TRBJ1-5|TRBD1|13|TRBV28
CASSYNLGGIQHF
TGTGCCAGCAGTTATAACCTAGGGGGCATACAGCATTTT
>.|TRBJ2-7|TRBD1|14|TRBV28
CASRTDREVYEQYF
TGTGCCAGCAGGACGGACAGGGAAGTTTACGAGCAGTACTTC
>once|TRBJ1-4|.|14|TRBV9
CASSSSTWTEKLFF
TGTGCCAGCAGTAGTAGTACATGGACAGAAAAACTGTTTTTT
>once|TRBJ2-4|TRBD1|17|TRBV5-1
CASSPGQGALAKNIQYF
TGCGCCAGCAGCCCGGGACAGGGGGCTTTAGCCAAAAACATTCAGTACTTC
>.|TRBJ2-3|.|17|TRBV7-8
CASSLGATQLGTDTQYF
TGTGCCAGCAGCTTAGGGGCCACCCAACTGGGCACAGATACGCAGTATTTT
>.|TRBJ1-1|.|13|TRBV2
CASTDAGQPEAFF
TGTGCCAGCACTGACGCCGGACAGCCTGAAGCTTTCTTT
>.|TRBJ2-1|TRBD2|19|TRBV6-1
CASSETIAGGLLGRNEQFF
TGTGCCAGCAGTGAAACGATAGCGGGGGGGCTTTTAGGGCGCAATGAGCAGTTCTTC
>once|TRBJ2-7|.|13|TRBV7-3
CASSLMAGYEQYF
TGTGCCAGCAGCTTAATGGCGGGTTACGAGCAGTACTTC
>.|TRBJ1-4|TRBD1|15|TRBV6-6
CASRRQGGGNEKLFF
TGTGCCAGCAGAAGACAGGGGGGAGGTAATGAAAAACTGTTTTTT
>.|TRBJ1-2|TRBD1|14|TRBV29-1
CSVEDPDRGQGDTF
TGCAGCGTTGAAGATCCCGACAGGGGGCAGGGTGACACCTTC
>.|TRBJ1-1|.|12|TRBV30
CAWSVRETEAFF
TGTGCCTGGAGTGTACGCGAGACTGAAGCTTTCTTT
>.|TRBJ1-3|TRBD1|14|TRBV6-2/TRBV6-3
CASSSDRSGNTIYF
TGTGCCAGCAGTTCGGACAGGTCTGGAAACACCATATATTTT
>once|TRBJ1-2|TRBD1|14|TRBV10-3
CAISESGQAYGYTF
TGTGCCATCAGTGAGTCAGGACAGGCTTATGGCTACACCTTC
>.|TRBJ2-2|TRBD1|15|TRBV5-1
CASSRDRVGSGELFF
TGCGCCAGCAGCCGAGACAGGGTAGGGTCCGGGGAGCTGTTTTTT
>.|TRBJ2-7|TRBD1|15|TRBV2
CASSVAGTGDYEQYF
TGTGCCAGCAGTGTAGCCGGGACAGGGGACTACGAGCAGTACTTC
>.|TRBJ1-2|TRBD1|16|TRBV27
CASSGQGARVFDGYTF
TGTGCCAGCAGTGGACAGGGGGCGCGGGTTTTTGATGGCTACACCTTC
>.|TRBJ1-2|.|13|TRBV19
CASFGQPTYGYTF
TGTGCCAGCTTTGGACAGCCAACCTATGGCTACACCTTC
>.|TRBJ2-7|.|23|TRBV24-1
CATSDSSLQPSLTFGDTTYEQYF
TGTGCCACCAGTGATTCCTCTCTCCAACCCTCTCTAACATTTGGTGACACAACCTACGAGCAGTACTTC
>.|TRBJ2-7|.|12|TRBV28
CASSQQGHEQYF
TGTGCCAGCAGCCAACAGGGCCACGAGCAGTACTTC
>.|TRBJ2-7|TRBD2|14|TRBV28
CASISPGLAFEQYF
TGTGCCAGCATTTCTCCGGGACTAGCATTCGAGCAGTACTTC
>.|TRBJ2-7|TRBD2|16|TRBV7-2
CASSSSTSGVSYEQYF
TGTGCCAGCAGCTCATCGACTAGCGGGGTCTCCTACGAGCAGTACTTC
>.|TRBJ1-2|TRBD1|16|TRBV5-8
CASSLEPGQLNYGYTF
TGTGCCAGCAGCTTGGAACCGGGACAGCTGAACTATGGCTACACCTTC
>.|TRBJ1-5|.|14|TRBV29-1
CSYGEGTKNQPQHF
TGCAGCTACGGTGAGGGAACTAAAAATCAGCCCCAGCATTTT
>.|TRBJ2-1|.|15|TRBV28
CASRPGGHGVNEQFF
TGTGCCAGCAGACCCGGGGGTCACGGCGTCAATGAGCAGTTCTTC
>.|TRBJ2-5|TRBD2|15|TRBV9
CASSSGLAGVETQYF
TGTGCCAGCAGCTCGGGACTAGCGGGAGTAGAGACCCAGTACTTC